These T cell receptor beta chains were read from a single sample in a study of neurological immune-mediated disorders. MiXCR, run by TCRdb on the 5' RACE reads, gives a single entry per CDR3 protein. The repertoire holds fewer than 80,000 distinct CDR3 sequences, with 4.5% to 5.5% as singletons. Sequencing was done on a sample of PBMCs. These receptors were taken from a woman aged 45-59 years with multiple sclerosis. The CDR3 runs from the conserved cysteine through the conserved F or W. The D gene is left open where the match is weak. Clone size, where shown, is once, few, many, or a class for clones that have expanded.

>many|TRBJ2-2|.|TRBV20-1
TGCAGTGCGGAGCCGGGGGGCGGTACCGGGGAGCTGTTTTTT
CSAEPGGGTGELFF
>many|TRBJ2-5|TRBD2|TRBV7-2
TGTGCCAGCAGCCTTCGGGGACTAGCGGGAGAGACCCAGTACTTC
CASSLRGLAGETQYF
>.|TRBJ1-1|.|TRBV7-2
TGTGCCAGCAGCTTAGATCGTGCGGCTAACACTGAAGCTTTCTTT
CASSLDRAANTEAFF
>many|TRBJ1-3|.|TRBV6-5
TGTGCCAGCAGCCAGACGGGGACTCTTTCTGGAAACACCATATATTTT
CASSQTGTLSGNTIYF
>few|TRBJ1-6|.|TRBV20-1
TGCAGTGCTAGTCCCCAGGGAGGGGAGTCACCCCTCAACTTT
CSASPQGGESPLNF
>many|TRBJ1-1|.|TRBV10-2
TGCGCCAGCATGAGCCGCAATATGGGGGTCAACACTGAAGCTTTCTTT
CASMSRNMGVNTEAFF
>many|TRBJ2-5|.|TRBV5-1
TGCGCCAGCATGGGTTTAGCGGAAGAGACCCAGTACTTC
CASMGLAEETQYF
>many|TRBJ2-3|TRBD2|TRBV24-1
TGTGCCACCGCTACTAGCGGGGATACGCAGTATTTT
CATATSGDTQYF
>many|TRBJ2-3|TRBD2|TRBV10-3
TGTGCCATCAGTATGACTAGCGCTAGCACAGATACGCAGTATTTT
CAISMTSASTDTQYF
>.|TRBJ1-2|TRBD1|TRBV15
TGTGCCACCAGCAGAGCAGGGGGGGCCTCTAACTATGGCTACACCTTC
CATSRAGGASNYGYTF
>many|TRBJ2-3|.|TRBV7-9
TGTGCCAGTACCTTCCTGGGAAGCACAGATACGCAGTATTTT
CASTFLGSTDTQYF
>many|TRBJ2-3|.|TRBV7-2
TGTGCCAGCAGCTTAGGGGTACTAGCTGGGGCAGATACGCAGTATTTT
CASSLGVLAGADTQYF
>many|TRBJ2-5|TRBD2|TRBV28
TGTGCCAGCAACGTTTATAGCGGGGGCGAGACCCAGTACTTC
CASNVYSGGETQYF
>many|TRBJ1-5|.|TRBV6-6
TGTGCCAGCACCCGATCGGAAGGCAATCAGCCCCAGAATTTT
CASTRSEGNQPQNF
>many|TRBJ2-1|TRBD1|TRBV5-6
TGTGCCAGCAGCCCCGGGACAGGGTTGAATGAGCAGTTCTTC
CASSPGTGLNEQFF
>many|TRBJ2-1|TRBD1|TRBV10-2
TGCGCCAGCAGTTCGACCGGGACAGGGTCCTACAATGAGCAGTTCTTC
CASSSTGTGSYNEQFF
>once|TRBJ2-2|TRBD2|TRBV2
TGTGCCAGCAGTATAGCGGGGGGGCCTGACGGGGAGCTGTTTTTT
CASSIAGGPDGELFF
>many|TRBJ1-2|.|TRBV7-2
TGTGCCAGCAGCCCTGGACTGGTTAACTATGGCTACACCTTC
CASSPGLVNYGYTF
>.|TRBJ2-7|.|TRBV11-2
TGTGCCAGCAGCTCTCGGACGATTCACGAGCAGTACTTC
CASSSRTIHEQYF
>many|TRBJ2-5|.|TRBV7-9
TGTGCCTGCGATCGGGGGATCCAAGAGACCCAGTACTTC
CACDRGIQETQYF
>few|TRBJ2-3|.|TRBV5-1
TGCGCCAGCAGCTTTGCCCAAGATACGCAGTATTTT
CASSFAQDTQYF
>many|TRBJ2-3|.|TRBV6-6
TGTGCCAGCATTGCCACAGATACGCAGTATTTT
CASIATDTQYF
>many|TRBJ2-1|.|TRBV12-3/TRBV12-4
TGTGCCAGCAGTTTGGGCAATGAGCAGTTCTTC
CASSLGNEQFF
>many|TRBJ2-5|.|TRBV6-2/TRBV6-3
TGTGCCAGCAATGAGAGGGAGACCCAGTACTTC
CASNERETQYF
>many|TRBJ2-1|TRBD1|TRBV5-1
TGCGCCAGCAGCTTTGACAGGGCCCTTTACAATGAGCAGTTCTTC
CASSFDRALYNEQFF
>many|TRBJ1-1|.|TRBV3-1
TGTGCCAGCAGCCCGACTCACAGGGACACTGAAGCTTTCTTT
CASSPTHRDTEAFF
>many|TRBJ1-5|.|TRBV5-1
TGCGCCAGCAGCTTGGACGGTTCGGGGTATGGGCAGCCCCAGCATTTT
CASSLDGSGYGQPQHF
>.|TRBJ1-5|.|TRBV7-9
TGTGCCAGCAGCCCAGAAGAGGGTCAGCCCCAGAATTTT
CASSPEEGQPQNF